Given below is one T cell receptor (beta chain) in context. No antigen is known for it. This CDR3 has 15 residues. Per the germline V gene, CDR1 is MNHEY and CDR2 is SVGEGT. The V and J ends lost 2 bases and 4 bases, in that order; junction bases with no gene match: 5. These data originate in a study of T cells after yellow fever vaccination. General study points: Weaker in magnitude, the secondary response showed a faster peak on day 5 versus 15. FACS-sorted repertoires could harbor abundant contaminating bulk-population clonotypes.

Each CDR3 protein is one row after TCRdb ran MiXCR on the 5' RACE reads. In the table there are hundreds of thousands of distinct CDR3 sequences, 8.5% to 10% of which are singletons. The V call is TRBV6-2 or TRBV6-3, the J call TRBJ2-7, with TRBD2 identical over 10 bases. The receptor was isolated from a young man who received the YFV17D yellow fever vaccine. Here the sequenced sample was PBMCs, taken on the day of the first yellow fever vaccination. The DNA for the CDR3 is TGTGCCAGCAGTTACATGAGGACTAGCGGTTACGAGCAGTACTTC. As protein: CASSYMRTSGYEQYF.